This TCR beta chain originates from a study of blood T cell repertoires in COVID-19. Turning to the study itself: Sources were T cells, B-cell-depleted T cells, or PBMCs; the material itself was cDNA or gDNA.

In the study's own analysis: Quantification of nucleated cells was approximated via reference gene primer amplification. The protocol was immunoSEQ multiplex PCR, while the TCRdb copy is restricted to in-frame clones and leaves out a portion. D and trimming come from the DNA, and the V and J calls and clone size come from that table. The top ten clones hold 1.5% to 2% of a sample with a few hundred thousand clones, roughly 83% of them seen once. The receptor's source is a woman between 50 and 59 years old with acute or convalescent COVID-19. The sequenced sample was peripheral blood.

In DNA form, the CDR3 reads TGTGCCAGCAGGGATGGACGCGGGACTAGGTCGGAGACCCAGTACTTC. Its translation: CASRDGRGTRSETQYF. V gene TRBV6-6 combines with J gene TRBJ2-5; TRBD2 agrees at 8 bases. V lost 6 bases, J lost 5 bases, and 14 bases stayed unmatched. CDR3 length: 16 amino acids. In germline, CDR1 is MNHNY, CDR2 SVGAGI (reference sequence).